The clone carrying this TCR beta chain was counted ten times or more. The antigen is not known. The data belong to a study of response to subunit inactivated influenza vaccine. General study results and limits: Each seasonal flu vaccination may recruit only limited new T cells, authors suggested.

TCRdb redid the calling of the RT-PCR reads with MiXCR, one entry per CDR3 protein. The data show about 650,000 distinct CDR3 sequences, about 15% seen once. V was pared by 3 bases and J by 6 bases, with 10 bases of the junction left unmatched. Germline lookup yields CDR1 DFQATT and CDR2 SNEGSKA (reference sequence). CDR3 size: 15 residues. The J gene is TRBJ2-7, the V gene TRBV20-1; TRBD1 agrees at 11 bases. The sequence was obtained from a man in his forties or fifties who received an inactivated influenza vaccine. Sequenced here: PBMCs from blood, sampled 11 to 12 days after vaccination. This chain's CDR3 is CSARDRTGGPSEQYF. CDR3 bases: TGCAGTGCTAGGGACCGGACAGGGGGCCCATCCGAGCAGTACTTC.